This paragraph reports one TCR beta chain. The PCR made use of 60 Vbeta and 13 Jbeta primers. Method: immunoSEQ multiplex PCR; TCRdb's copy keeps in-frame clones and lacks some. The sample includes about 190,000 clones, about 80% of them seen just once. These data originate in a study of cytomegalovirus exposure and HLA in healthy donors. This CDR3 is 14 amino acids long. The V end lost 4 bases, the J end lost 8 bases, and 14 bases lay between the germline ends. The germline CDR1 and CDR2 sequences are MDHEN and SYDVKM. Sequencing used PBMCs. This sequence originates from a man aged 40-49 years in good health and CMV-seropositive. The chain employs TRBV28 and TRBJ1-4; tentatively, D is TRBD1 (6 bases). The CDR3 DNA is TGTGCCAGCAGTTCTGGGGGCCTTGGGGAAAAACTGTTTTTT. Translation: CASSSGGLGEKLFF.